This passage covers 6 T cell receptor beta chains from one sample sequenced in a study of OX40 agonist ivuxolimab in advanced cancers. The data were produced by immunoSEQ multiplex PCR, yet TCRdb's version contains in-frame clones alone and is incomplete. The sample lists about 58,000 clones; about 90% were seen once. Sequenced material: CD4+ or CD8+ T cells sorted from blood, taken in a trial of the OX40 agonist ivuxolimab. These TCRs come from an adult with an advanced solid tumor such as melanoma, head and neck, liver or kidney cancer.

This clone showed up just once. The rearrangement joins TRBV28 to TRBJ1-1; 7 positions match TRBD1. The CDR3 extends over 13 amino acids. With V trimmed by 6 bases and J by 5 bases, 6 bases remained unmatched. CDR1 is MDHEN and CDR2 is SYDVKM in the germline V gene. CDR3 sequence reads: CASRQTGRTEAFF. CDR3 DNA: TGTGCCAGCAGACAGACAGGGCGGACTGAAGCTTTCTTT.

The V and J genes are TRBV5-4 and TRBJ2-5; 10 bases agree with TRBD1. Trimming took 4 bases from V and 9 from J; bases not matched to a gene: 15. CDR3 length equals 16 residues. In germline, CDR1 is SGHNT, CDR2 YYREEE (reference sequence). CDR3 amino acids: CASSQAGTGAVGAQYF. The CDR3 DNA reads as TGTGCCAGCAGCCAAGCCGGGACAGGGGCCGTAGGGGCCCAGTACTTC.

The chain couples TRBV7-6 to TRBJ2-7, with 12 positions matching TRBD2. With V trimmed by 0 bases and J by 3 bases, 6 bases remained unmatched. Germline lookup yields CDR1 SGHVS and CDR2 FNYEAQ. CDR3 size: 17 residues. This CDR3 is CASSLARTSGDLYEQYF. The CDR3 DNA is TGTGCCAGCAGCTTAGCCAGGACTAGCGGGGACCTCTACGAGCAGTACTTC. Full variable domain (outside the CDR3, taken from reference TRBV7-6 and TRBJ2-7): GAGVSQSPRYKVTKRGQDVALRCDPISGHVSLYWYRQALGQGPEFLTYFNYEAQQDKSGLPNDRFSAERPEGSISTLTIQRTEQRDSAMYRCASSLARTSGDLYEQYFGPGTRLTVT.

This sequence joins TRBV4-1 and TRBJ1-2; possible D gene TRBD1, 5 bases. The V and J ends lost 2 bases and 0 bases respectively, with 16 bases between them. The germline gives CDR1 MGHRA, CDR2 YSYEKL. The length of the CDR3 is 17 residues. The DNA for the CDR3 is TGCGCCAGCAGCCAAATCCTTTCCAGGGCTTCTAACTATGGCTACACCTTC. Residues: CASSQILSRASNYGYTF.

The chain is built from TRBV6-5 and TRBJ2-2; D uncertain. This CDR3 contains 13 residues. CDR1 and CDR2 (germline): MNHEY, SVGAGI. V was trimmed by 8 bases and J by 8 bases, leaving 15 bases between them. The CDR3: CASGLGPGGELFF. The CDR3 nucleotides read TGTGCCAGCGGTCTAGGGCCGGGTGGGGAGCTGTTTTTT.

The V call is TRBV6-6, the J call TRBJ2-3, with D unresolved. Germline V gene sequence: CDR1 MNHNY, CDR2 SVGAGI (reference sequence). V lost 5 bases to trimming and J lost 4 bases, with 10 bases between them. The CDR3 totals 13 residues. CDR3 nucleotides: TGTGCCAGCAGTCACCCCCGGTCAGATACGCAGTATTTT. Translating it yields CASSHPRSDTQYF.